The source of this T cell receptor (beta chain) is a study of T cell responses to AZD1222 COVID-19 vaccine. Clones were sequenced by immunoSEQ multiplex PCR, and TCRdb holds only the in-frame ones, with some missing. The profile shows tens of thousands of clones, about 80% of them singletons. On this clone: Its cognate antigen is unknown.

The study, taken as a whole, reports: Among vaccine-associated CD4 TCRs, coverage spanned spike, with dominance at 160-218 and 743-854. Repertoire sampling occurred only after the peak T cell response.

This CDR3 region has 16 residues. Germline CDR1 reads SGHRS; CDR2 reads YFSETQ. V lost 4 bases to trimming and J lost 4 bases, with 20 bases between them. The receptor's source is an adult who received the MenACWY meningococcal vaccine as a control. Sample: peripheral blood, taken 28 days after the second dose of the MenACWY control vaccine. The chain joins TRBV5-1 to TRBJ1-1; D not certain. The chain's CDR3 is CASSPVILDSTTEAFF. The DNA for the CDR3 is TGCGCCAGCAGCCCCGTGATACTTGACTCGACCACTGAAGCTTTCTTT.